These T cell receptor beta chains were read from a single sample in a study of cytomegalovirus exposure and HLA in healthy donors. Using immunoSEQ multiplex PCR, the repertoire was profiled, and TCRdb retains in-frame clones only, with some absent. The table records roughly 150,000 clones, 70% to 90% of them present only once. Sequencing was done on a sample of PBMCs. The receptors come from a man aged 30-40 years in good health and CMV-seropositive. Each CDR3 is given with its conserved first and last residue. The D gene is left open where the match is weak. Some rows mark clone size as missing; the rest say once, few, many or name a class of expanded clone.

CASSHSQETQYF	TGCGCCAGCAGCCACTCCCAAGAGACCCAGTACTTC	-	-	TRBJ2-5	TRBV5-1
CASRTRETQYF	TGTGCCAGCCGAACTAGGGAGACCCAGTACTTC	-	-	TRBJ2-5	TRBV18
CASSPDSGQPQHF	TGTGCCAGCAGCCCAGACAGTGGACAGCCCCAGCATTTT	-	-	TRBJ1-5	TRBV7-2
CASSLGSSGTYNEQFF	TGTGCCAGCAGCTTAGGGAGTAGCGGGACCTACAATGAGCAGTTCTTC	-	TRBD2	TRBJ2-1	TRBV7-8
CASSTGQVSGELFF	TGTGCCAGTAGTACTGGACAGGTCTCCGGGGAGCTGTTTTTT	-	TRBD1	TRBJ2-2	TRBV19
CASRFGTGGYGYTF	TGTGCCAGTAGGTTTGGAACAGGGGGATATGGCTACACCTTC	-	TRBD1	TRBJ1-2	TRBV19
CASSFALGQGTTYEQYF	TGTGCCAGCAGTTTTGCCCTGGGACAGGGGACTACCTACGAGCAGTACTTC	-	TRBD1	TRBJ2-7	TRBV27
CASSPSGRAFQDEQFF	TGTGCCAGCAGCCCTAGCGGGAGGGCCTTTCAGGATGAGCAGTTCTTC	-	TRBD2	TRBJ2-1	TRBV7-2
CASSTAGGYNEQFF	TGCGCCAGCAGCACAGCGGGAGGGTACAATGAGCAGTTCTTC	-	TRBD2	TRBJ2-1	TRBV5-1
CASSLAGGRQETQYF	TGCGCCAGCAGCTTAGCGGGAGGGAGGCAAGAGACCCAGTACTTC	-	TRBD2	TRBJ2-5	TRBV5-1
CASSDQGDGNYGYTF	TGTGCCAGCAGCGATCAGGGGGACGGTAACTATGGCTACACCTTC	-	TRBD1	TRBJ1-2	TRBV9
CASSYPAGALTEAFF	TGTGCCAGCAGCTACCCGGCAGGGGCGCTCACTGAAGCTTTCTTT	-	-	TRBJ1-1	TRBV14
CATRGTHKNIQYF	TGCGCCACCAGGGGGACTCACAAAAACATTCAGTACTTC	-	-	TRBJ2-4	TRBV10-1
CASSMEGARYEQYF	TGTGCCAGCAGTATGGAGGGGGCGCGGTACGAGCAGTACTTC	-	-	TRBJ2-7	TRBV5-5
CASRKDRAYEQYF	TGTGCCAGCAGAAAGGACAGGGCCTACGAGCAGTACTTC	-	TRBD1	TRBJ2-7	TRBV7-8
CASSRGRETEAFF	TGTGCCAGCAGCCGGGGGAGGGAGACTGAAGCTTTCTTT	-	-	TRBJ1-1	TRBV11-2
CASSLLTYEQYF	TGTGCCAGCAGTTTACTAACCTACGAGCAGTACTTC	-	-	TRBJ2-7	TRBV28
CASSFGSYGGIYGYTF	TGTGCCAGCAGCTTCGGGTCCTATGGGGGCATATATGGCTACACCTTC	-	-	TRBJ1-2	TRBV7-9
CASSLAAGVDEKLFF	TGTGCCAGCAGCTTAGCGGCAGGGGTGGATGAAAAACTGTTTTTT	-	-	TRBJ1-4	TRBV11-1
CASSPDSGSPVHLF	TGTGCCAGCAGTCCAGATTCCGGGAGCCCTGTCCACCTTTTT	-	-	TRBJ1-1	TRBV6-4
CASSLGGTGGESTEAFF	TGTGCCAGCAGCTTGGGAGGGACAGGGGGGGAAAGCACTGAAGCTTTCTTT	-	TRBD1	TRBJ1-1	TRBV5-4
CASRDRAYGYTF	TGTGCCAGCAGGGACAGGGCTTATGGCTACACCTTC	-	TRBD1	TRBJ1-2	TRBV25-1
CASSLSGRATDTQYF	TGTGCCAGCAGCCTTAGCGGGAGGGCCACAGATACGCAGTATTTT	-	TRBD2	TRBJ2-3	TRBV6-5
CASSPRGGELFF	TGCGCCAGCAGCCCGCGGGGCGGGGAGCTGTTTTTT	-	-	TRBJ2-2	TRBV10-1
CASSDRVTDTQYF	TGCGCCAGCAGCGACAGGGTTACAGATACGCAGTATTTT	-	TRBD1	TRBJ2-3	TRBV5-1
CASSQDSTASADTQYF	TGCGCCAGCAGCCAAGATTCGACGGCTAGCGCAGATACGCAGTATTTT	few	-	TRBJ2-3	TRBV4-1
CASSMREGIGETQYF	TGTGCCAGTAGTATGAGAGAGGGTATAGGGGAGACCCAGTACTTC	-	-	TRBJ2-5	TRBV19
CASSVAPGGRTEAFF	TGTGCCAGCAGCGTAGCTCCAGGTGGGAGGACTGAAGCTTTCTTT	-	-	TRBJ1-1	TRBV9
CASSPGQGHTEAFF	TGTGCCAGCAGCCCGGGACAGGGTCACACTGAAGCTTTCTTT	-	TRBD1	TRBJ1-1	TRBV7-2
CASSPHGDGELFF	TGTGCCAGCAGCCCACATGGAGACGGGGAGCTGTTTTTT	-	-	TRBJ2-2	TRBV7-9
CASSLGLAVEGDTQYF	TGTGCCAGCAGCTTGGGGCTAGCGGTGGAGGGAGATACGCAGTATTTT	-	TRBD2	TRBJ2-3	TRBV5-4
CASTSTDRKKTQYF	TGTGCCAGCACTTCTACGGACAGGAAGAAGACCCAGTACTTC	-	TRBD1	TRBJ2-5	TRBV27
CASSSWTGGAYEQYF	TGTGCCAGCAGTTCTTGGACAGGGGGCGCGTACGAGCAGTACTTC	-	TRBD1	TRBJ2-7	TRBV6-5
CASSSRDRLYNSPLHF	TGTGCCAGTAGTAGCCGGGACAGGCTATATAATTCACCCCTCCACTTT	once	TRBD1	TRBJ1-6	TRBV19
CASSFSAGVSTGGLFF	TGCGCCAGCAGCTTTTCGGCAGGAGTCAGCACCGGGGGGCTGTTTTTT	-	-	TRBJ2-2	TRBV5-1
CASSFRAGYEQFF	TGCGCCAGCAGCTTCAGGGCGGGATATGAGCAGTTCTTC	-	-	TRBJ2-1	TRBV5-1
CASSPGQGNEKLFF	TGTGCCAGCAGCCCGGGACAGGGTAATGAAAAACTGTTTTTT	-	TRBD1	TRBJ1-4	TRBV7-9
CASRQGANQPQHF	TGTGCCAGCAGACAGGGGGCAAATCAGCCCCAGCATTTT	-	TRBD1	TRBJ1-5	TRBV2
CASSRGARGLYEQFF	TGTGCCAGCTCACGGGGGGCCAGGGGGCTCTATGAGCAGTTCTTC	few	TRBD1	TRBJ2-1	TRBV18
CASSKRESWVNEQFF	TGTGCCAGCAGCAAGCGGGAGTCGTGGGTGAATGAGCAGTTCTTC	-	TRBD2	TRBJ2-1	TRBV6-6
CASSYSWGRGTEAFF	TGTGCCAGCAGTTACTCGTGGGGCAGAGGCACTGAAGCTTTCTTT	-	-	TRBJ1-1	TRBV6-5
CASSLVFRGQPMNTEAFF	TGCGCCAGCAGCTTGGTATTTCGAGGACAGCCTATGAACACTGAAGCTTTCTTT	once	-	TRBJ1-1	TRBV5-1
CASIAPTSGSTGELFF	TGTGCCAGCATTGCCCCGACTAGCGGGAGTACCGGGGAGCTGTTTTTT	-	TRBD2	TRBJ2-2	TRBV2